This paragraph reports one TCR beta chain. Antigen specificity is unknown. Clones were read by immunoSEQ multiplex PCR, and TCRdb kept only the in-frame ones, dropping some. The sample records some 69,000 clones, roughly 95% being singletons. The sample belongs to a study of cytomegalovirus exposure and HLA in healthy donors. Study in general: The 120 or so validation repertoires were reported in a later analysis to have been generated on the same platform as the 500 to 700 first-cohort repertoires.

V was shortened by 2 bases and J by 2 bases, with 12 bases between the two germline ends. Germline CDR1 and CDR2: SGHKS and YYEKEE (reference sequence). The CDR3 has 15 residues. Whole-study results and caveats: Cytomegalovirus status, reportedly, was diagnosed with high specificity and sensitivity by the classifier.

Separate from the approximately 670-subject first cohort was the approximately 120-subject validation cohort, to which the donors belonged. The origin of this receptor is a woman under 30 in good health and CMV-seropositive. The chain employs TRBV5-5 and TRBJ2-3; D possibly corresponds to TRBD2 (6 bases). The specimen was PBMCs. CDR3 DNA: TGTGCCAGCAGCTTCCCGACTAGAAACACAGATACGCAGTATTTT. It codes for CASSFPTRNTDTQYF.